A single sample is the source of the 2 T cell receptor beta chains below, sequenced in a study of T cell responses to AZD1222 COVID-19 vaccine. The protocol was immunoSEQ multiplex PCR, while the TCRdb copy is restricted to in-frame clones and leaves out a portion. The top ten clones hold less than 6% of a sample with approximately 100,000 clones, roughly 90% of them seen once. The sample in question was peripheral blood, obtained on day 0 of AZD1222 vaccination. These receptors all stem from an adult in good health.

The chain links TRBV7-3 to TRBJ2-3, with no clear D. V was clipped by 5 bases and J by 4 bases, with 7 bases between them. CDR3 size: 12 residues. Germline V gene data show CDR1 as SGHTA and CDR2 as FQGTGA. The CDR3 DNA follows: TGTGCCAGCAGCCCCACGGCAGATACGCAGTATTTT. Translated: CASSPTADTQYF. Combining the CDR3 with reference TRBV7-3 and TRBJ2-3 gives the whole variable domain GAGVSQTPSNKVTEKGKYVELRCDPISGHTALYWYRQSLGQGPEFLIYFQGTGAADDSGLPNDRFFAVRPEGSVSTLKIQRTERGDSAVYLCASSPTADTQYFGPGTRLTVL.

V usage is TRBV7-2 and J usage is TRBJ2-6; 9 nucleotides match TRBD1. In germline, CDR1 is SGHTA, CDR2 FQGNSA. Trimming at V came to 4 bases and at J to 11 bases, leaving 6 bases not matched to a gene. The CDR3 sequence is 14 residues long. The CDR3 here is CASSYRGRKDVLTF. Written as DNA, the CDR3 is TGTGCCAGCAGCTACAGGGGGCGCAAGGACGTCCTGACTTTC.